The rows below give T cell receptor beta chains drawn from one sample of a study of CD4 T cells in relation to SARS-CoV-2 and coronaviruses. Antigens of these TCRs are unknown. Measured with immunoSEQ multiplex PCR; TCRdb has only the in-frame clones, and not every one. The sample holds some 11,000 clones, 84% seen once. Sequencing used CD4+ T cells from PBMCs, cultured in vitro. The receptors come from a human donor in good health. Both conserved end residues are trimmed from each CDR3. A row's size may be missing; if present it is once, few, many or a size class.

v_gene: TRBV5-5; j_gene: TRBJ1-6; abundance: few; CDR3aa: ASSLNQGALNSPLH
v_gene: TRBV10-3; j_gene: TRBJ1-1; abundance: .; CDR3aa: AIRGGDPGNEAF
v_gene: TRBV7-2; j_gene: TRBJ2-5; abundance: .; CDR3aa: ASSRLDTQY
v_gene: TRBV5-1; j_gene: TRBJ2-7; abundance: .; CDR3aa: ASSLGRQGATQEQY
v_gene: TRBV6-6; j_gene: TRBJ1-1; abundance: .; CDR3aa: ASSYSLGTEAF
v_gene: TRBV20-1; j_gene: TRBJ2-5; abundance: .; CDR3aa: SASRVRLAGAGGTQY
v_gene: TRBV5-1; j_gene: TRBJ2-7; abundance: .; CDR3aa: ASSFRDREKNEQY
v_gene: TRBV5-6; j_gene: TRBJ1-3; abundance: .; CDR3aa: ASSLWPSGNTIY
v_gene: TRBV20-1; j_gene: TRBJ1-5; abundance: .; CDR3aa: SASSGQNYQPQH
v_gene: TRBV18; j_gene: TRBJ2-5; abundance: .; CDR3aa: ASSPYSLAGGAGETQY
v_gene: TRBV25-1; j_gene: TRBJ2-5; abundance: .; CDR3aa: ASSQGLAYQETQY
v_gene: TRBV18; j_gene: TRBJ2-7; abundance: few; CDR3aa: ASSPGTGLSYEQY
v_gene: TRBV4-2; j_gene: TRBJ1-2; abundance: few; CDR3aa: ASSQDGADVNYGYT
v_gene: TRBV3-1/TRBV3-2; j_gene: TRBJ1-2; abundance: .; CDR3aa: ASSEGGTIYGYT
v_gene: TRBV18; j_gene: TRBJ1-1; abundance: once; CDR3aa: ASSPRQAEAF
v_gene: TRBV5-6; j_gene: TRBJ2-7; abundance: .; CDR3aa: ASRQEGSSYEQY
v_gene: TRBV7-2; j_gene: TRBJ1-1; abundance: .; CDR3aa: ASSLAVGANTEAF
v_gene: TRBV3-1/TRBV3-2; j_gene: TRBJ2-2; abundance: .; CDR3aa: ASSSPPNRATGELF
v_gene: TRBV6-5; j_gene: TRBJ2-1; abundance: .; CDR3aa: ASSYWENEQF
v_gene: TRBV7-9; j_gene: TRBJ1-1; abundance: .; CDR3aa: ASSLESTEAF
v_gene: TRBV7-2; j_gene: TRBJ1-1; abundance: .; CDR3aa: ASSFGSKTEAF
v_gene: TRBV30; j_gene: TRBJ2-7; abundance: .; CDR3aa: AWNRAYEQY
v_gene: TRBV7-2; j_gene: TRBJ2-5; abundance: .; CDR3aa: ASSFFTSGRETQY
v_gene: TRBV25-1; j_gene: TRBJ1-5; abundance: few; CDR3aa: ASSVTGTVEPQH
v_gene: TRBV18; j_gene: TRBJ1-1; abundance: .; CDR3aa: ASSPGHYEAF
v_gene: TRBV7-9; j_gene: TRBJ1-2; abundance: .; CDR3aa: ASSPPGLGYGYT
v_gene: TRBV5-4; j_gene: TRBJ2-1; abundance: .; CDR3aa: ASSLRGLQGIGEQF
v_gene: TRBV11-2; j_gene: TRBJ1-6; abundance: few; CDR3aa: ASSLVGSSSPLH
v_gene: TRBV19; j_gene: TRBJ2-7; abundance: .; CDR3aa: ASSIGPRYEQY
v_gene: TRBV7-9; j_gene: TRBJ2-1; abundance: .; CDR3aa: ASSQGRFEQF
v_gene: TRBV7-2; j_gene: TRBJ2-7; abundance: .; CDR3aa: ASSLAGIQY
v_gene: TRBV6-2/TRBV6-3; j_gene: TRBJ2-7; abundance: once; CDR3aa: ASSYRTSWGSYEQY
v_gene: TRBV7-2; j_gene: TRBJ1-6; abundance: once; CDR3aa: ASSFRPLSAGSPLH
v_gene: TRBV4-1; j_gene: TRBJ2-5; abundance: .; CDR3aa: ASSHYFRKLGQETQY
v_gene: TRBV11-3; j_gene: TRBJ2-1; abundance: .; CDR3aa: ASSLNGPVGDEQF
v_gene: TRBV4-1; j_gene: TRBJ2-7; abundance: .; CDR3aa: ASSQTQLAGDYEQY
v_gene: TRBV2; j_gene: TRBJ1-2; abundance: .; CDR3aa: ASSEEQGLSGYT
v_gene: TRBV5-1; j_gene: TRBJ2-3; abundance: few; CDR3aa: ASSLGGTSYLDTQY
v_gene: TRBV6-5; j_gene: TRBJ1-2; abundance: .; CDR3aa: ASRRGTVPYGYT
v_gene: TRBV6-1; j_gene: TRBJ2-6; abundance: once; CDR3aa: ASSEGVVGANVLT
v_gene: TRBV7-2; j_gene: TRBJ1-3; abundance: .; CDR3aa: ASSLARASLSGNTIY
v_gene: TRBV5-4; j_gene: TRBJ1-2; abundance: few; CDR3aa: ASSLGQDYGYT
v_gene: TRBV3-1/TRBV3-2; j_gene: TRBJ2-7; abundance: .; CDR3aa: ASSPPNPGFSEQY
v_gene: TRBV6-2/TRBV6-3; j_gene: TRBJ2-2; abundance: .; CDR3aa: ASSRPPGVDTGELF
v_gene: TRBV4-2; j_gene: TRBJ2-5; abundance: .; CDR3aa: ASSQGGLEGETQY
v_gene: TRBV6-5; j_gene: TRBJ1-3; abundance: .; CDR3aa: ASRGGFSGNTIY
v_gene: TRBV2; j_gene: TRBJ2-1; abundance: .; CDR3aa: ASRLGLAGALNEQF
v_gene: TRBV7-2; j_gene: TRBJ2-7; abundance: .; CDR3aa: ASSLTSGTAWEQY
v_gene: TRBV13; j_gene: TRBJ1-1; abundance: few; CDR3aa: ASSPRDRAVEAF
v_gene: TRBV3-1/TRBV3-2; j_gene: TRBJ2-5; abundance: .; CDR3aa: ASSNRDRGYSETQY
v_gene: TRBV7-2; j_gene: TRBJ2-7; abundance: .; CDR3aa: ASSSGTGFLHEQY
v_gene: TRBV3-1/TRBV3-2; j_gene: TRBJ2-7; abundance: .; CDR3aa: ASSHDSGDYYEQY